This passage covers 17 T cell receptor beta chains from one sample sequenced in a study of control samples from healthy donors and cancer patients. Here immunoSEQ multiplex PCR was the method, and the copy in TCRdb shows in-frame clones only, minus some. Here the sample spans around 51,000 clones, 80% being singletons. Sequenced sample: blood. The receptors derive from a man in his sixties or seventies in good health.

The chain links TRBV5-1 to TRBJ1-1; D gene unclear. The V and J ends lost 4 bases and 2 bases respectively, with 21 bases between them. The CDR3 length is 17 residues. Germline CDR1 reads SGHRS; CDR2 reads YFSETQ. This CDR3 reads CASSPIFNKLSNTEAFF. CDR3 nucleotide sequence: TGCGCCAGCAGCCCGATATTTAACAAGCTCTCAAACACTGAAGCTTTCTTT.

V gene TRBV6-6 combines with J gene TRBJ1-2; D is perhaps TRBD1 (5 bases). From germline, CDR1 is MNHNY and CDR2 SVGAGI (reference sequence). The CDR3 length is 15 residues. Trimming took off 8 bases at V and 8 bases at J, with 24 bases between the two ends. In DNA, the CDR3 is TGTGCCAGCTCTAGGTTACGAGGGGAGTCGTCGGGCTACACCTTC. It translates to CASSRLRGESSGYTF.

The chain couples TRBV5-4 to TRBJ2-3; TRBD2 aligns across 8 bases. The germline gives CDR1 SGHNT, CDR2 YYREEE (reference sequence). The CDR3 has 15 residues. The V and J ends lost 2 bases and 5 bases, in that order; junction bases with no gene match: 7. This chain's CDR3 is CASSLTASGLDTQYF. The CDR3 nucleotides read TGTGCCAGCAGCTTAACGGCTAGCGGGCTAGATACGCAGTATTTT.

The V gene is TRBV7-2, the J gene TRBJ1-3, with D possibly matching TRBD1 (5 bases). Trimming took 0 bases from V and 0 from J, leaving 12 bases between them. Germline assignment: CDR1 SGHTA and CDR2 FQGNSA. The CDR3 has 17 amino acids. In DNA form, the CDR3 reads TGTGCCAGCAGCTTAGCGGGGGGTTACAGCTCTGGAAACACCATATATTTT. As protein: CASSLAGGYSSGNTIYF. The whole variable domain, filled in from reference TRBV7-2 and TRBJ1-3, reads GAGVSQSPSNKVTEKGKDVELRCDPISGHTALYWYRQSLGQGLEFLIYFQGNSAPDKSGLPSDRFSAERTGGSVSTLTIQRTQQEDSAVYLCASSLAGGYSSGNTIYFGEGSWLTVV.

The chain carries TRBV7-9 and TRBJ1-3; no definite D call. V dropped 7 bases and J dropped 0 bases, with 16 bases sitting between them. The CDR3 is made up of 16 amino acids. Looked up from germline, CDR1 is SEHNR and CDR2 is FQNEAQ (reference sequence). CDR3 residues: CASTSPLSTSGNTIYF. The DNA of the CDR3 is TGTGCCAGCACCTCCCCACTGTCGACCTCTGGAAACACCATATATTTT.

This clone is a singleton in its sample. This chain joins TRBV6-5 and TRBJ1-1, with D uncertain. The germline V and J ends were trimmed by 6 bases and 1 base, with 9 bases remaining between them. This CDR3 spans 13 amino acids. Per the germline V gene, CDR1 is MNHEY and CDR2 is SVGAGI. The DNA of the CDR3 is TGTGCCAGCAGCGGACTCCCGAACACTGAAGCTTTCTTT. The encoded protein is CASSGLPNTEAFF.

The chain combines TRBV19 with TRBJ1-5; no firm D call. The CDR3 totals 18 residues. In germline, CDR1 is LNHDA, CDR2 SQIVND (reference sequence). V was shortened by 7 bases and J by 2 bases, with 24 bases between the two germline ends. The CDR3 region has the DNA TGTGCCAGTACCATGGCGGCTTTCGGGAGTATTCGCAATCAGCCCCAGCATTTT. The encoded protein is CASTMAAFGSIRNQPQHF.

The CDR3 sequence is CANQGEKLFF. In DNA form, the CDR3 reads TGTGCCAACCAGGGGGAAAAACTGTTTTTT. This sequence joins TRBV21-1 and TRBJ1-4; the table names TRBD1, a call not compared with the DNA. TRBV21-1 constitutes a pseudogene. The CDR3 loop spans 10 amino acids.

The J gene is TRBJ2-1, the V gene TRBV9, with D possibly called TRBD1 or TRBD2 (7 bases each). Germline V gives CDR1 SGDLS, CDR2 YYNGEE. Trimming took off 0 bases at V and 6 bases at J, with 16 bases between the two ends. The CDR3 sequence is 16 residues long. CDR3 loop: CASSVAGGGGRNEQFF. The CDR3 DNA is TGTGCCAGCAGCGTAGCAGGGGGAGGGGGTCGCAATGAGCAGTTCTTC. Full variable domain (missing parts from reference TRBV9 and TRBJ2-1): DSGVTQTPKHLITATGQRVTLRCSPRSGDLSVYWYQQSLDQGLQFLIQYYNGEERAKGNILERFSAQQFPDLHSELNLSSLELGDSALYFCASSVAGGGGRNEQFFGPGTRLTVL.

The genes are TRBV5-5 and TRBJ2-1; 10 bases align to TRBD1. The CDR3 is 18 amino acids. V lost 6 bases, J lost 0 bases, and 12 bases stayed unmatched. Germline V gene sequence: CDR1 SGHKS, CDR2 YYEKEE (reference sequence). The CDR3 DNA follows: TGTGCCAGCACCACCCTGGGACAGGGGACTACCTCCTACAATGAGCAGTTCTTC. Translation: CASTTLGQGTTSYNEQFF. Based on the CDR3 plus reference TRBV5-5 and TRBJ2-1, the full variable domain is DAGVTQSPTHLIKTRGQQVTLRCSPISGHKSVSWYQQVLGQGPQFIFQYYEKEERGRGNFPDRFSARQFPNYSSELNVNALLLGDSALYLCASTTLGQGTTSYNEQFFGPGTRLTVL.

The sample holds one count of this clone. The chain uses TRBV5-1 and TRBJ2-2, with 7 bases matching TRBD2. The V and J ends lost 7 bases and 4 bases, in that order; junction bases with no gene match: 13. Germline loops: CDR1 SGHRS, CDR2 YFSETQ. The CDR3 loop spans 16 amino acids. For the CDR3, the DNA is TGCGCCAGCTCACCACTAGCGAGAGTTGGCACCGGGGAGCTGTTTTTT. Its translation: CASSPLARVGTGELFF.

This clone was counted once. The chain carries TRBV5-5 and TRBJ1-4; possible D gene TRBD1, 6 bases. V was cut by 1 base and J by 5 bases, with 12 bases left in between. Germline CDR1 reads SGHKS; CDR2 reads YYEKEE (reference sequence). The CDR3 runs to 15 residues. The CDR3 protein is CASSLRGHENEKLFF. The DNA for the CDR3 is TGTGCCAGCAGCTTGCGGGGGCACGAGAATGAAAAACTGTTTTTT.

The J gene is TRBJ2-7, the V gene TRBV16, with D possibly matching TRBD1 (5 bases). The CDR3 runs 14 residues. Germline-derived CDR1 and CDR2 are KGHSY and FQNENV. V was trimmed by 0 bases and J by 3 bases, leaving 9 bases between them. In DNA, the CDR3 is TGTGCCAGCAGCCAATCTGGCAGGGACTACGAGCAGTACTTC. Protein product: CASSQSGRDYEQYF.

The rearrangement joins TRBV11-3 to TRBJ2-1; the match to TRBD2 covers 7 bases. V was clipped by 5 bases and J by 4 bases; unmatched bases: 17. The CDR3 runs to 18 residues. CDR1 and CDR2 (germline): SGHNT, YENEEA. The DNA for the CDR3 is TGTGCCAGCAGCCTCGGTTGGCGGGAGTTAGTATCGTACAATGAGCAGTTCTTC. Translating it yields CASSLGWRELVSYNEQFF.

This clone has more than one count but fewer than ten. The CDR3 DNA reads TGTGCCAGCAGCCAATGGGGACAGGACACAGATACGCAGTATTTT. As protein: CASSQWGQDTDTQYF. V gene TRBV4-2 combines with J gene TRBJ2-3, with 8 bases aligning to TRBD1. With V trimmed by 2 bases and J by 2 bases, 3 bases remained unmatched. This CDR3 comprises 15 residues. In germline, CDR1 is LGHNA, CDR2 YNFKEQ.

This sequence joins TRBV3-1 (or the pseudogene TRBV3-2) and TRBJ2-2; D remains ambiguous. Trimming cost V 7 bases and J 4 bases, with 10 bases left between them. The CDR3 sequence is 13 residues long. The germline gives CDR1 LGHDT, CDR2 YNNKEL (reference sequence). CDR3 sequence (DNA): TGTGCCAGCAACGGTGGCTTCACCGGGGAGCTGTTTTTT. Amino acids: CASNGGFTGELFF.

The chain is built from TRBV11-3 and TRBJ1-2; 10 positions match TRBD1. V lost 5 bases and J lost 3; bases outside the gene matches: 6. The length of the CDR3 is 15 residues. Germline CDR1 and CDR2: SGHNT and YENEEA. The CDR3 loop is CASSPRTGGDYGYTF. CDR3 bases: TGTGCCAGCAGCCCACGGACAGGGGGAGACTATGGCTACACCTTC.